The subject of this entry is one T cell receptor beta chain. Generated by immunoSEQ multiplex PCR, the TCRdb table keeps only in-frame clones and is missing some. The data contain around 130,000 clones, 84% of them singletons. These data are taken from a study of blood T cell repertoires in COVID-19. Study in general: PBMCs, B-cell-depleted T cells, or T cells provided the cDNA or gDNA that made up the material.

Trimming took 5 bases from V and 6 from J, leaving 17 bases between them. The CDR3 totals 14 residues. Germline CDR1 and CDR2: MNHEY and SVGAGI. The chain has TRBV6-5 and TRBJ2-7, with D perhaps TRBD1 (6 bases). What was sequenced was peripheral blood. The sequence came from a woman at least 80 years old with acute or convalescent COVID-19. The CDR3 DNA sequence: TGTGCCAGCAGTCCTTCTTGGGGGCTCCCCGAGCAGTACTTC. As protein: CASSPSWGLPEQYF.